This T cell receptor beta chain was documented in a study of blood T cells in healthy people across ages (dated by TCRdb to between 2014 and 2016). About the study as a whole: In model experiments, roughly one uniquely barcoded TCR beta cDNA molecule per two T cells was captured by template switching. The study measured age-related changes in TCR beta repertoire diversity using deep sequencing normalized with unique cDNA molecular identifiers. Donors were grouped into four age groups: young (average 16 years), middle-aged (39), aged (approximately 58) and long-lived (just over 80). To avoid experimental bias, donors of different ages were randomly spread across the sequencing lanes. Two additional independent replicas of 1 million unique cDNA reads from the same blood draw were analyzed for two donors (one aged 18 to 30 and one aged 80 or older).

Systemically healthy Caucasian individuals from Russia, some 40 in total and aged 6 to 90 years, were included as donors. Each donor gave 8.5 to 10 milliliters of peripheral blood, collected into EDTA-treated Vacutainer tubes. Ficoll-Paque density-gradient centrifugation was used to isolate PBMCs, with at least 6.5 million per sample. Trizol reagent was used to extract total RNA from PBMCs, with at least 5 micrograms per sample. Naive CD45RAhigh/CD27high T cell percentages were measured by flow cytometry on a PBMC aliquot from every donor. The germline V gene encodes CDR1 SGHTA and CDR2 FQGNSA. The CDR3 runs 16 amino acids, cysteine and phenylalanine included. Only the CDR3 part of the read is kept: 48 bases, read in frame from the first base. Libraries came from 5' RACE. Sequencer: Illumina HiSeq 2500. A second PCR of roughly 7 to 11 cycles was performed with a sample-barcoded 5' primer and a J-beta primer mix. A unique molecular identifier was introduced onto each TCR beta cDNA molecule by a template-switch 5' adaptor carrying 12 random nucleotides. Each sample yielded at least 3 million CDR3-containing paired-end reads. All of the RNA was converted into first-strand cDNA using the Mint cDNA synthesis kit, with a TRBC-specific oligonucleotide serving as the primer. Following uracil-DNA glycosylase treatment, all cDNA underwent a first 18-cycle PCR with the universal primers M1SS and BC2_uni_R. The published analysis was carried out like this. Normalization of each sample was performed by random selection of 1 million high-quality reads, each carrying a distinct molecular identifier. Reads with shared molecular identifiers were discarded instead of being binned into consensus sequences. CDR3 identification, clonotype clustering and error correction used MiTCR with a Q25 quality threshold and the strictest error-elimination algorithm. A nonparametric unseen species model with Euler transformation was used to estimate lower-bound total TCR beta diversity. The public reads were reprocessed in TCRdb via fastp at Q25 and MiXCR, keeping in-frame beta chains. Each record represents a unique CDR3 protein, reported with the most common genes and DNA among its rows. TCRdb, not the authors, supplied the V and J calls. Within this sample are around 1,600,000 distinct CDR3 sequences, with 35% to 45% of them counted one time only. Of the sample, roughly 3.7% is held by the ten largest clones.

This clonotype was counted between two and nine times. Its antigen has not been determined. Relative to the germline gene, one junction end is altered; a read error may explain this. Broad study findings and their caveats: Because profiling used bulk unsorted PBMCs, naive and antigen-experienced compartments could not be compared conclusively. As age increased, observed TCR beta diversity per million T cells dropped in a roughly linear way, and a significant reduction was already evident by age 40. There was a strong correlation between observed TCR beta diversity and the percentage of naive T cells measured by flow cytometry. Compared with the aged group, more naive CD4+ T cells, fewer expanded clones and increased TCR diversity were shown by the long-lived group, suggesting age selection. Estimates of total diversity based on one million sequenced T cells were considered lower bounds and underestimates. Because donor CMV infection status was unknown, age-related changes in expanded clonotypes were potentially confounded.

The sequence links TRBV7-2 to TRBJ1-6, with 10 middle bases fitting TRBD1. The sequenced sample was blood. This clonotype was sampled from a woman younger than 35 in good health. The CDR3 is CASSFSTGGLYSPLHF. The DNA sequence is as follows: TGTGCCAGCAGCTTCTCGACAGGGGGCTTGTATTCACCTCTCCACTTT. Extended through the reference TRBV7-2 and TRBJ1-6 proteins, this CDR3 yields the full variable domain: GAGVSQSPSNKVTEKGKDVELRCDPISGHTALYWYRQSLGQGLEFLIYFQGNSAPDKSGLPSDRFSAERTGGSVSTLTIQRTQQEDSAVYLCASSFSTGGLYSPLHFGNGTRLTVT.